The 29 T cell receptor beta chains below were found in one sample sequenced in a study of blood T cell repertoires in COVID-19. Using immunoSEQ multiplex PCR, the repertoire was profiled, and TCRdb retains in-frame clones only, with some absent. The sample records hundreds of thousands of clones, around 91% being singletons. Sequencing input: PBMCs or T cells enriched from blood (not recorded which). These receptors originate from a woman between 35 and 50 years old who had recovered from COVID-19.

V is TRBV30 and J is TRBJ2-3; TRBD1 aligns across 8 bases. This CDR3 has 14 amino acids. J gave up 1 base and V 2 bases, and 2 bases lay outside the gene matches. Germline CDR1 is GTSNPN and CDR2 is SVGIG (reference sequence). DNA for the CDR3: TGTGCCTGGAGTCGGACAGGGCGCACAGATACGCAGTATTTT. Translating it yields CAWSRTGRTDTQYF.

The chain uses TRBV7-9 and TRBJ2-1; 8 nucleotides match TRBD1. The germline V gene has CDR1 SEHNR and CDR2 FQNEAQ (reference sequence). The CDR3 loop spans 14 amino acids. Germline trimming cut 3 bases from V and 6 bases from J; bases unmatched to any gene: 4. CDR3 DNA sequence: TGTGCCAGCAGCTTGGGAGGACAGGGCAATGAGCAGTTCTTC. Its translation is CASSLGGQGNEQFF. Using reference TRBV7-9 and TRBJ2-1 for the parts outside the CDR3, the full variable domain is DTGVSQNPRHKITKRGQNVTFRCDPISEHNRLYWYRQTLGQGPEFLTYFQNEAQLEKSRLLSDRFSAERPKGSFSTLEIQRTEQGDSAMYLCASSLGGQGNEQFFGPGTRLTVL.

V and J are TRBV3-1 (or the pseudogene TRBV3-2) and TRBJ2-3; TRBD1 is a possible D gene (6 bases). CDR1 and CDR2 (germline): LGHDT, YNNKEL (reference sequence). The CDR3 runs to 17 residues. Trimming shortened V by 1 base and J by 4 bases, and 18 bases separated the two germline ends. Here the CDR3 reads CASSQVLGAGVPDTQYF. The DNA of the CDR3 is TGTGCCAGCAGCCAAGTTCTCGGGGCAGGGGTCCCAGATACGCAGTATTTT.

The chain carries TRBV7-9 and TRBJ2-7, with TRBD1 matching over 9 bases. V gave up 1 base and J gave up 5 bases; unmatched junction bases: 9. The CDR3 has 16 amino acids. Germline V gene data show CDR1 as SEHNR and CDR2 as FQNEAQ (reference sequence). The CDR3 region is CASSLVAGQGRDEQYF. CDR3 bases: TGTGCCAGCAGCTTAGTAGCCGGACAGGGGCGGGACGAGCAGTACTTC.

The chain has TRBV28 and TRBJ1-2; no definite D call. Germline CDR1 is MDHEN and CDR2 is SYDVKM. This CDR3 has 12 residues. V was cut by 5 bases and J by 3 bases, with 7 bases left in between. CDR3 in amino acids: CASSLLDYGYTF. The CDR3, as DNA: TGTGCCAGCAGTCTTTTAGACTATGGCTACACCTTC.

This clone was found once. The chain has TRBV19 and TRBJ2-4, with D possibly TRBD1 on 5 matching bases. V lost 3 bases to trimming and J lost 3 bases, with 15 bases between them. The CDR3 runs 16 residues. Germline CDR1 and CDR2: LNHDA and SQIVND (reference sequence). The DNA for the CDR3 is TGTGCCAGTAGTATTGGCAGGGCCTCCGTCAAAAACATTCAGTACTTC. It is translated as CASSIGRASVKNIQYF. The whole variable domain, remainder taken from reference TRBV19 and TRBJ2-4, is DGGITQSPKYLFRKEGQNVTLSCEQNLNHDAMYWYRQDPGQGLRLIYYSQIVNDFQKGDIAEGYSVSREKKESFPLTVTSAQKNPTAFYLCASSIGRASVKNIQYFGAGTRLSVL.

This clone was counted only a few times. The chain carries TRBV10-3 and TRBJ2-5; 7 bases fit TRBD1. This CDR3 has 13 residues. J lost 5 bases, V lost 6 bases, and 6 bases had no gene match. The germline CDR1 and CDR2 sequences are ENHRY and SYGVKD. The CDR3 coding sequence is TGTGCCATCAGATCCGGGACAGTGGAGACCCAGTACTTC. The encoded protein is CAIRSGTVETQYF.

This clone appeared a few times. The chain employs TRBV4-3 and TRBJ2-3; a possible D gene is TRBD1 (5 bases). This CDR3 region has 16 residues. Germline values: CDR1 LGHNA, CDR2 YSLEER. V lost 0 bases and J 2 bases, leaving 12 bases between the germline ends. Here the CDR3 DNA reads TGCGCCAGCAGCCAAGATCCGACAGTACCCACAGATACGCAGTATTTT. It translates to CASSQDPTVPTDTQYF.

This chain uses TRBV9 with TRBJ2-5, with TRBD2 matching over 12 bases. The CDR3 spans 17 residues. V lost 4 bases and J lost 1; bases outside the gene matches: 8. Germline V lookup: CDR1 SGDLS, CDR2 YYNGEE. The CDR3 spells CASSPRLAGDLQETQYF. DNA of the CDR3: TGTGCCAGCAGCCCCCGACTAGCGGGGGACCTCCAAGAGACCCAGTACTTC.

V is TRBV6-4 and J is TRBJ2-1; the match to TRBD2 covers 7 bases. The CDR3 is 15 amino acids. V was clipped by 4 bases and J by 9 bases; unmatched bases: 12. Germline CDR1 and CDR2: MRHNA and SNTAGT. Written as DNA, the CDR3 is TGTGCCAGCAGTGTCACAGCGGGGCCGGGGAGTGAGCAGTTCTTC. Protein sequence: CASSVTAGPGSEQFF.

CDR3 DNA sequence: TGTGCCAGCAGGGGACTAGCTCAGGCCCAGTACTTC. Protein sequence: CASRGLAQAQYF. The chain recombines TRBV11-2 with TRBJ2-5, with 9 bases matching TRBD2. The J segment lost 9 bases and the V segment lost 6 bases, leaving 5 bases of the junction unmatched. Germline CDR1 reads SGHAT; CDR2 reads FQNNGV. The CDR3 extends over 12 amino acids.

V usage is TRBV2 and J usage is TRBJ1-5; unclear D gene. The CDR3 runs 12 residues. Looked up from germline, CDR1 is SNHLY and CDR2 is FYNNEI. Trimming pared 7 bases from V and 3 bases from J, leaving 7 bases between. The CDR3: CASTGTNQPQHF. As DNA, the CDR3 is TGTGCCAGCACAGGAACCAATCAGCCCCAGCATTTT.

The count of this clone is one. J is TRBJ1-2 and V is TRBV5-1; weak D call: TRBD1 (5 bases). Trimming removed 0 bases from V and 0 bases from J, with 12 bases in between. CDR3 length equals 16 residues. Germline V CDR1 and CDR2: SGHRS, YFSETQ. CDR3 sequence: CASSLGGSSANYGYTF. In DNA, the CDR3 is TGCGCCAGCAGCTTGGGGGGCTCCTCAGCTAACTATGGCTACACCTTC.

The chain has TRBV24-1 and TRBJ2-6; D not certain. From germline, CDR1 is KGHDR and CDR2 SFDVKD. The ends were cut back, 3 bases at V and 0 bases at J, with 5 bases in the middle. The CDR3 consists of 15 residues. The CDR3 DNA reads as TGTGCCACCAGTGATCCGGGCTCTGGGGCCAACGTCCTGACTTTC. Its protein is CATSDPGSGANVLTF.

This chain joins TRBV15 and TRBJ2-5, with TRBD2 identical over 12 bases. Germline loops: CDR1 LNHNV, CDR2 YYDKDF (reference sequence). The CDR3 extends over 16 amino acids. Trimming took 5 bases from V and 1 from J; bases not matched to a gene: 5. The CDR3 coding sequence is TGTGCCACCAGCGCTCTAGCGGGGGGGGTCCAAGAGACCCAGTACTTC. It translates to CATSALAGGVQETQYF.

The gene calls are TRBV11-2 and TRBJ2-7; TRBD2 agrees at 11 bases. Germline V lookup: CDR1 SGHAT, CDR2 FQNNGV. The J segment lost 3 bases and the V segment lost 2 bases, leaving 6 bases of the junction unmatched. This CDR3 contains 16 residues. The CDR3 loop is CASSLQGTSGNYEQYF. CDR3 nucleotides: TGTGCCAGCAGCTTACAGGGGACTAGCGGCAACTACGAGCAGTACTTC.

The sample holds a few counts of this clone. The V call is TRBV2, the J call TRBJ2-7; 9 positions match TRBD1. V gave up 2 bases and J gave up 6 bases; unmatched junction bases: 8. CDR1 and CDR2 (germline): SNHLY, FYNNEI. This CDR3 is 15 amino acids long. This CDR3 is CASSERTGEGREQYF. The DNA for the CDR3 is TGTGCCAGCAGTGAACGGACAGGGGAGGGTCGCGAGCAGTACTTC.

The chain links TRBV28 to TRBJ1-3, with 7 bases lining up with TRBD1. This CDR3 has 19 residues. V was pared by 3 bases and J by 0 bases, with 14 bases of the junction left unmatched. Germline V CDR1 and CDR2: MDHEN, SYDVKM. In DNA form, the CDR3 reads TGTGCCAGCAGTTTCCCCAGAGGGGGCCAACGCCGCTCTGGAAACACCATATATTTT. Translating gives CASSFPRGGQRRSGNTIYF. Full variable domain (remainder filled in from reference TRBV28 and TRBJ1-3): DVKVTQSSRYLVKRTGEKVFLECVQDMDHENMFWYRQDPGLGLRLIYFSYDVKMKEKGDIPEGYSVSREKKERFSLILESASTNQTSMYLCASSFPRGGQRRSGNTIYFGEGSWLTVV.

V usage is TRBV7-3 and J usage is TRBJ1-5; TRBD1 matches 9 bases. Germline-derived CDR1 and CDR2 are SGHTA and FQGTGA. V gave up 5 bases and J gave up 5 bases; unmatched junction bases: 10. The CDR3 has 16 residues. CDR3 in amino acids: CASSPPTGGYDQPQHF. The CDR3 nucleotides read TGTGCCAGCAGCCCACCGACAGGGGGGTACGATCAGCCCCAGCATTTT. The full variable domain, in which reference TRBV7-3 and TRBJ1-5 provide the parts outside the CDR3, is GAGVSQTPSNKVTEKGKYVELRCDPISGHTALYWYRQSLGQGPEFLIYFQGTGAADDSGLPNDRFFAVRPEGSVSTLKIQRTERGDSAVYLCASSPPTGGYDQPQHFGDGTRLSIL.

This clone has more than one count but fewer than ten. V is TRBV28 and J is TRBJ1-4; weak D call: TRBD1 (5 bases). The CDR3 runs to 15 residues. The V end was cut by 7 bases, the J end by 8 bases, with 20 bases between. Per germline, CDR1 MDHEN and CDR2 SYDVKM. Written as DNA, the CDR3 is TGTGCCAGCACCCCTGGAGCGGGGCTAAGGGAAAAACTGTTTTTT. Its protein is CASTPGAGLREKLFF.

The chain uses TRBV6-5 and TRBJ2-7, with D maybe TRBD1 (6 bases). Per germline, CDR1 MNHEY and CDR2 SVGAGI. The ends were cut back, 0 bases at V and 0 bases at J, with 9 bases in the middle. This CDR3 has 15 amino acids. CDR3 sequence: CASSYSDSGSYEQYF. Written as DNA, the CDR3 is TGTGCCAGCAGTTACTCGGACAGCGGCTCCTACGAGCAGTACTTC.

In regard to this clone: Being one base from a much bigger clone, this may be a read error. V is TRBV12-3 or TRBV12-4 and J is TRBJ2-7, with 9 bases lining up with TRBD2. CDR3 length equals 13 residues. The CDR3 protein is CASSLAGAYEQYF. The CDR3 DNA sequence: TGTGCCAGCAGCTTAGCGGGAGCCTACGAGCAGTACTTC.

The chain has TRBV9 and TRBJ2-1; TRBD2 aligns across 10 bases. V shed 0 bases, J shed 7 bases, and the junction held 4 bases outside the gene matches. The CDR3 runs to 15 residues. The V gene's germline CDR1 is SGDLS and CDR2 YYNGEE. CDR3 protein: CASSVVGAGGNEQFF. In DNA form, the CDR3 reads TGTGCCAGCAGCGTAGTTGGAGCGGGAGGGAATGAGCAGTTCTTC.

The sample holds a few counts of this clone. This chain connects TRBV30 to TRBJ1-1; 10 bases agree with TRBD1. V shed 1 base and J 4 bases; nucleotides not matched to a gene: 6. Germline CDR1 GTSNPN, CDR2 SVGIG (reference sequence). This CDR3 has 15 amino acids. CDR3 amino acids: CAWSAATGGITEAFF. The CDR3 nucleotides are TGTGCCTGGAGTGCAGCGACAGGGGGCATCACTGAAGCTTTCTTT.

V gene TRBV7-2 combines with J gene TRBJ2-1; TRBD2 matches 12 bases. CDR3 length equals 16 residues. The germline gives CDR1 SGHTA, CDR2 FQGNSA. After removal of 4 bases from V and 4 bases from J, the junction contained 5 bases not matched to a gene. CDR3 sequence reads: CASSSSSGGGYNEQFF. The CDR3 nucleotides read TGTGCCAGCAGCTCCTCTAGCGGGGGGGGGTACAATGAGCAGTTCTTC.

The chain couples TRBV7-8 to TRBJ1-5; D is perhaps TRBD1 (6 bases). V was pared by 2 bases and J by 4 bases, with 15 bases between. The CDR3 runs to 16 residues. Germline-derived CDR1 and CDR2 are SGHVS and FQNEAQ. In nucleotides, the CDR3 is TGTGCCAGCAGCTTAACAGACAGGTCAATTAATCAGCCCCAGCATTTT. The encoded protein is CASSLTDRSINQPQHF. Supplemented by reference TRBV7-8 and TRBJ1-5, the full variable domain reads GAGVSQSPRYKVAKRGQDVALRCDPISGHVSLFWYQQALGQGPEFLTYFQNEAQLDKSGLPSDRFFAERPEGSVSTLKIQRTQQEDSAVYLCASSLTDRSINQPQHFGDGTRLSIL.

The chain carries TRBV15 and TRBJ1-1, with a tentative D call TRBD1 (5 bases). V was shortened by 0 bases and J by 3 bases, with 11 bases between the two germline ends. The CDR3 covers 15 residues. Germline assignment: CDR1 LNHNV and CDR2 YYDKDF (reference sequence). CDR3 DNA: TGTGCCACCAGCAGAGAGGGGGGTCGGGACACTGAAGCTTTCTTT. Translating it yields CATSREGGRDTEAFF.

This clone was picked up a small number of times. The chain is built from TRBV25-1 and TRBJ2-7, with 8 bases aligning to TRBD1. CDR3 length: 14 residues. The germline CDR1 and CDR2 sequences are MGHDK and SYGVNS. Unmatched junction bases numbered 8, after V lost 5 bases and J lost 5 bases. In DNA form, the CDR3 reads TGTGCCAGCAGTATTGACAGGGGAGTACACGAGCAGTACTTC. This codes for CASSIDRGVHEQYF.

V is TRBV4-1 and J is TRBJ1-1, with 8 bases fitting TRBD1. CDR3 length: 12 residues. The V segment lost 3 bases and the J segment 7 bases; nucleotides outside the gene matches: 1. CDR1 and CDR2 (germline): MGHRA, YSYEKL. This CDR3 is CASSQGQVEAFF. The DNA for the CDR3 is TGCGCCAGCAGCCAGGGACAGGTTGAAGCTTTCTTT.